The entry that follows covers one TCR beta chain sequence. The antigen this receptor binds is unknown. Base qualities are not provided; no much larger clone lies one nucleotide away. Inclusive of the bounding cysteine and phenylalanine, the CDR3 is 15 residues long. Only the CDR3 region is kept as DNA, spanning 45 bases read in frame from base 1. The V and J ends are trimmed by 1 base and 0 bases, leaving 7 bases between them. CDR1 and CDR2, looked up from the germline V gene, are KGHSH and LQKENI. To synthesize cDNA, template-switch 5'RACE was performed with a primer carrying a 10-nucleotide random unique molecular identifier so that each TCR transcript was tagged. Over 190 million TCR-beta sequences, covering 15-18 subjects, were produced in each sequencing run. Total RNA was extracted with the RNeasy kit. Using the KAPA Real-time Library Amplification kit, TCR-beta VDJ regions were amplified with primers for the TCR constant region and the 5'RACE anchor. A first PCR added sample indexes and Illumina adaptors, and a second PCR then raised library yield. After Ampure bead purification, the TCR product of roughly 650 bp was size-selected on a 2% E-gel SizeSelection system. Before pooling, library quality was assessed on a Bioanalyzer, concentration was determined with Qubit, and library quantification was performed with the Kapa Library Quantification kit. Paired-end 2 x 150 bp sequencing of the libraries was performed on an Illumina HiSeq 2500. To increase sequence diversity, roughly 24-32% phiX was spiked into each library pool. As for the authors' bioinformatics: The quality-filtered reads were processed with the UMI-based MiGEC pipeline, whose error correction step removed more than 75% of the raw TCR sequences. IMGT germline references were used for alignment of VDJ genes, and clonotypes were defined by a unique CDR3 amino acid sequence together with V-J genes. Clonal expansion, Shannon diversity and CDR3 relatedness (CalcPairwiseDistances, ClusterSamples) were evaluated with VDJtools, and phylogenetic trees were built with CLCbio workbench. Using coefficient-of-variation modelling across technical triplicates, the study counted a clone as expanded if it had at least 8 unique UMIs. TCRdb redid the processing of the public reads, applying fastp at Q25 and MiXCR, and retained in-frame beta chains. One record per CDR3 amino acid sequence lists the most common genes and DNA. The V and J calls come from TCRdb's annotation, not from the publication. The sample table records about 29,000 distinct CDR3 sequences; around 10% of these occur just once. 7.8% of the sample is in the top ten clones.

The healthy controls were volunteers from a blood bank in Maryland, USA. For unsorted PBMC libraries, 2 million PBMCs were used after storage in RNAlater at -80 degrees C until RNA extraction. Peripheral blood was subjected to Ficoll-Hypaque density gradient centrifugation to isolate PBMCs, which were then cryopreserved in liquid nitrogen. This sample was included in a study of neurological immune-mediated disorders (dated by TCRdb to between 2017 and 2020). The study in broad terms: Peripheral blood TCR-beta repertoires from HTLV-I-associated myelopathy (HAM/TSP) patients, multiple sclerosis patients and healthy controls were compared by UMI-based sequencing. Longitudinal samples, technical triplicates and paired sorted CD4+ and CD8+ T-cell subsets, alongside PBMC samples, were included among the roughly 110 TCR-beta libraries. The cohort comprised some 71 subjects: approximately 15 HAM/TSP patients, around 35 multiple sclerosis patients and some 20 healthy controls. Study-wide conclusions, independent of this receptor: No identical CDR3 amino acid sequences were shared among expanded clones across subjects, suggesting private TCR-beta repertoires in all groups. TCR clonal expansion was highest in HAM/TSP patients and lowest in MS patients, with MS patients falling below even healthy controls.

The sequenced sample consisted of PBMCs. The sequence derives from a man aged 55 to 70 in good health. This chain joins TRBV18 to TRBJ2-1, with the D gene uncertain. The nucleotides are TGTGCCAGCTCACCACTGGTCGTCTCCTACAATGAGCAGTTCTTC. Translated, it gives CASSPLVVSYNEQFF.